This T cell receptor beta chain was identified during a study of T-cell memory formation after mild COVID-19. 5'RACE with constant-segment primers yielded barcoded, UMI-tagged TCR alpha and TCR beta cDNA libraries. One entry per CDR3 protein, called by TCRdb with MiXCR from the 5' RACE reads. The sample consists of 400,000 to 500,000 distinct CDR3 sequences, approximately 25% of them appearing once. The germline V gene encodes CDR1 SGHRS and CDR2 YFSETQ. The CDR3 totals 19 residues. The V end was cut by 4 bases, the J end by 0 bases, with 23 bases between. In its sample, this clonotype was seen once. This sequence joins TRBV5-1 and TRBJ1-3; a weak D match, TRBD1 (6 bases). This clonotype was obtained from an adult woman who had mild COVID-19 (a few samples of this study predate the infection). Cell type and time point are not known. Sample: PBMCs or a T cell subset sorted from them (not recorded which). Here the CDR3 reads CASSEGGDWARLSGNTIYF. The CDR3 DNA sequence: TGCGCCAGCAGCGAGGGGGGTGATTGGGCCCGTCTCTCTGGAAACACCATATATTTT.